These 13 T cell receptor beta chains were all obtained from the same sample, sequenced in a study of cytomegalovirus exposure and HLA in healthy donors. Primers: 60 Vbeta forward and 13 Jbeta reverse. Here immunoSEQ multiplex PCR was the method, and the copy in TCRdb shows in-frame clones only, minus some. Of over 75,000 clones listed, about 67% were seen once; the top ten hold approximately 2.1%. Material for sequencing was PBMCs. The receptors here all came from a man younger than 45 in good health and CMV-seronegative.

This clone has just a few counts. The chain uses TRBV30 and TRBJ1-2; the D is unclear. In germline, CDR1 is GTSNPN, CDR2 SVGIG (reference sequence). This CDR3 contains 14 residues. Trimming left V 7 bases short and J 7 bases short, with 22 bases between. The CDR3 reads CASSAGKRISGYTF. CDR3 coding DNA: TGTGCCTCTTCCGCCGGGAAACGTATCAGTGGCTACACCTTC.

The genes are TRBV6-1 and TRBJ1-1; D unresolved. CDR3 length equals 16 residues. The V end was cut by 4 bases, the J end by 3 bases, with 18 bases between. Germline-derived CDR1 and CDR2 are MNHNS and SASEGT. In DNA form, the CDR3 reads TGTGCCAGCAGTGCACCGTCAGATCGAGGGTACACTGAAGCTTTCTTT. It translates to CASSAPSDRGYTEAFF.

The V call is TRBV19, the J call TRBJ2-7, with TRBD2 matching over 8 bases. The CDR3 sequence is 15 residues long. V shed 1 base and J 4 bases; nucleotides not matched to a gene: 6. Germline V gene data show CDR1 as LNHDA and CDR2 as SQIVND (reference sequence). CDR3 residues: CASSIGSGSAYEQYF. CDR3 DNA: TGTGCCAGTAGTATAGGGAGCGGGAGCGCGTACGAGCAGTACTTC.

The rearrangement joins TRBV6-1 to TRBJ1-5; D call uncertain. V was cut by 3 bases and J by 7 bases, with 10 bases left in between. Germline V gene sequence: CDR1 MNHNS, CDR2 SASEGT. The CDR3 has 13 residues. The CDR3 is CASSDGVRQPQHF. The DNA of the CDR3 is TGTGCCAGCAGTGACGGGGTGAGGCAGCCCCAGCATTTT.

The J gene is TRBJ2-5, the V gene TRBV7-9; TRBD1 agrees at 9 bases. CDR1 is SEHNR and CDR2 is FQNEAQ in the germline V gene (reference sequence). The CDR3 consists of 16 residues. V trimming: 3 bases; J trimming: 1 base; junction bases outside the gene matches: 6. CDR3 bases: TGTGCCAGCAGCTTTACGGGACAGGGCCTCCAAGAGACCCAGTACTTC. Translating gives CASSFTGQGLQETQYF.

This clone was observed a handful of times. The chain carries TRBV6-5 and TRBJ1-6; 8 nucleotides agree with TRBD1. The CDR3 sequence is 15 residues long. Germline CDR1 is MNHEY and CDR2 is SVGAGI. V lost 8 bases, J lost 3 bases, and 6 bases stayed unmatched. CDR3 in amino acids: CASSDRVLYNSPLHF. The DNA of the CDR3 is TGTGCCAGCTCGGACAGGGTGCTCTATAATTCACCCCTCCACTTT.

This clone was seen just once. The genes are TRBV19 and TRBJ1-3; possible D gene TRBD1, 6 bases. Germline-derived CDR1 and CDR2 are LNHDA and SQIVND (reference sequence). The CDR3 has 16 amino acids. V lost 0 bases to trimming and J lost 7 bases, with 16 bases between them. CDR3 in amino acids: CASSIDDRRFWNTIYF. CDR3 nucleotides: TGTGCCAGTAGTATAGATGACAGGCGTTTCTGGAACACCATATATTTT.

The V call is TRBV18, the J call TRBJ2-2; D call uncertain. This CDR3 region has 15 residues. The germline V and J ends were trimmed by 3 bases and 4 bases, with 12 bases remaining between them. Germline CDR1 and CDR2: KGHSH and LQKENI. This CDR3 is CASSPLESFTGELFF. The CDR3 nucleotides are TGTGCCAGCTCACCGCTAGAGTCTTTCACCGGGGAGCTGTTTTTT.

The J gene is TRBJ1-2, the V gene TRBV18, with TRBD1 matching 9 bases. The CDR3 consists of 15 residues. V shed 2 bases, J shed 8 bases, and the junction held 9 bases outside the gene matches. The germline V gene has CDR1 KGHSH and CDR2 LQKENI. The CDR3 nucleotides read TGTGCCAGCTCACCAACGGATACAGGGGGCAGAGGCTACACCTTC. Translating gives CASSPTDTGGRGYTF.

V usage is TRBV10-3 and J usage is TRBJ1-4, with unresolved D. The germline V gene has CDR1 ENHRY and CDR2 SYGVKD. Trimming pared 6 bases from V and 12 bases from J, leaving 23 bases between. This CDR3 region has 15 residues. CDR3 sequence: CAIRDSSGVGEELFF. CDR3 nucleotides: TGTGCCATCAGGGACTCTTCGGGAGTTGGGGAAGAACTGTTTTTT.

This chain uses TRBV5-4 with TRBJ1-1; D remains ambiguous. The V and J ends lost 1 base and 4 bases respectively, with 14 bases between them. CDR1 and CDR2 (germline): SGHNT, YYREEE (reference sequence). The CDR3 has 15 amino acids. CDR3 coding DNA: TGTGCCAGCAGCTTGCCAGGCCAGCTTAGCACTGAAGCTTTCTTT. This gives the protein CASSLPGQLSTEAFF.

The V call is TRBV19, the J call TRBJ2-5; 11 nucleotides align to TRBD2. CDR1 and CDR2 (germline): LNHDA, SQIVND (reference sequence). V gave up 3 bases and J gave up 4 bases; unmatched junction bases: 10. The CDR3 sequence is 17 residues long. CDR3 in DNA: TGTGCCAGTAGTATGGACCATAGCGGGGGGGTCCGAGAGACCCAGTACTTC. Translating gives CASSMDHSGGVRETQYF.

The genes are TRBV30 and TRBJ2-3; D might be TRBD2 (5 bases). V lost 5 bases to trimming and J lost 2 bases, with 20 bases between them. CDR1 and CDR2 (germline): GTSNPN, SVGIG (reference sequence). This CDR3 region has 16 residues. The CDR3 nucleotides are TGTGCCTGGTCTGGAGGAACTACTAAACCCACAGATACGCAGTATTTT. Translated, it gives CAWSGGTTKPTDTQYF.